The 29 T cell receptor beta chains below come from one sample, sequenced in a study of blood T cell repertoires in COVID-19 (dated by TCRdb to 2018 to 2020). The method was the immunoSEQ multiplex PCR assay. TCRdb holds this immuneACCESS table with in-frame rearrangements only. Some clones are missing; in checked studies, unresolved V genes explain under half, and the rest has no known cause. The sample table lists some 180,000 clones, 85% of them with a count of one. The top ten clones comprise 6.5% to 9% of the sample. Sequenced sample: peripheral blood. These receptors were taken from an elderly woman with COVID-19, enrolled during active disease.

Only one count was recorded for this clone. The DNA for the CDR3 is TGTGCCAACTCACTAGCGGACAATGAGCAGTTCTTC. Translated, it gives CANSLADNEQFF. The chain uses TRBV2 and TRBJ2-1; 8 bases fit TRBD2. The J segment lost 5 bases and the V segment lost 10 bases, leaving 4 bases of the junction unmatched. Germline V lookup: CDR1 SNHLY, CDR2 FYNNEI. The CDR3 runs to 12 residues.

This clone was counted only a few times. The chain carries TRBV5-1 and TRBJ1-1; the D gene is possibly TRBD1 (6 bases). Per the germline V gene, CDR1 is SGHRS and CDR2 is YFSETQ. The CDR3 is made up of 15 amino acids. Between the trimmed V and J ends, which lost 0 bases and 4 bases, there was a span of 13 bases. The CDR3 DNA is TGCGCCAGCAGCTTGGAGGGGGGGCGAGGCACTGAAGCTTTCTTT. It yields the protein CASSLEGGRGTEAFF.

The chain is built from TRBV20-1 and TRBJ2-5, with D possibly matching TRBD2 (6 bases). V was clipped by 3 bases and J by 4 bases, with 12 bases between them. CDR1 and CDR2 from the germline V gene are DFQATT and SNEGSKA (reference sequence). The CDR3 has 13 amino acids. CDR3 protein: CSASALAGETQYF. CDR3 DNA: TGCAGTGCTAGTGCACTAGCTGGAGAGACCCAGTACTTC.

The chain has TRBV18 and TRBJ1-5; a weak D match, TRBD1 (6 bases). The CDR3 has 15 amino acids. Germline V gives CDR1 KGHSH, CDR2 LQKENI. V was pared by 1 base and J by 6 bases, with 13 bases between. The CDR3 DNA follows: TGTGCCAGCTCACCACTGGCGGGGGCAGGTCAGCCCCAGCATTTT. Amino acid sequence: CASSPLAGAGQPQHF.

The rearrangement uses TRBV7-9 and TRBJ1-3, with D maybe TRBD1 (5 bases). This CDR3 has 15 amino acids. Germline V gene data show CDR1 as SEHNR and CDR2 as FQNEAQ (reference sequence). V was pared by 5 bases and J by 1 base, with 12 bases between. The CDR3 DNA reads TGTGCCAGCAGCGCAATGGGGGGGTCTGGAAACACCATATATTTT. It codes for CASSAMGGSGNTIYF.

The chain has TRBV5-1 and TRBJ2-2; D is possibly TRBD2 (5 bases). Trimming took 0 bases from V and 6 from J, leaving 9 bases between them. Germline CDR1 SGHRS, CDR2 YFSETQ. The CDR3 is made up of 14 amino acids. CDR3 sequence (DNA): TGCGCCAGCAGCTTGGACGAGGGAGCCGGGGAGCTGTTTTTT. Protein sequence: CASSLDEGAGELFF. Full variable domain (remainder filled in from reference TRBV5-1 and TRBJ2-2): KAGVTQTPRYLIKTRGQQVTLSCSPISGHRSVSWYQQTPGQGLQFLFEYFSETQRNKGNFPGRFSGRQFSNSRSEMNVSTLELGDSALYLCASSLDEGAGELFFGEGSRLTVL.

This chain connects TRBV2 to TRBJ1-1, with D unresolved. Trimming shortened V by 7 bases and J by 4 bases, and 16 bases separated the two germline ends. CDR3 size: 14 residues. Germline lookup yields CDR1 SNHLY and CDR2 FYNNEI. In DNA, the CDR3 is TGTGCCAGCACTGGGGAGGCCTCGGGCACTGAAGCTTTCTTT. Translated, it gives CASTGEASGTEAFF.

The chain recombines TRBV5-1 with TRBJ2-3; the match to TRBD2 covers 8 bases. CDR1 is SGHRS, CDR2 YFSETQ, per germline. J was trimmed by 2 bases and V by 0 bases; bases with no gene match: 5. The CDR3 has 16 residues. CDR3 nucleotides: TGCGCCAGCAGCTTGGCCGTAGCGGGGCTCACAGATACGCAGTATTTT. Translation: CASSLAVAGLTDTQYF. The variable domain in full, with the rest retrieved from reference TRBV5-1 and TRBJ2-3, is KAGVTQTPRYLIKTRGQQVTLSCSPISGHRSVSWYQQTPGQGLQFLFEYFSETQRNKGNFPGRFSGRQFSNSRSEMNVSTLELGDSALYLCASSLAVAGLTDTQYFGPGTRLTVL.

The V gene is TRBV2, the J gene TRBJ1-1; 8 bases agree with TRBD1. After removal of 7 bases from V and 5 bases from J, the junction contained 9 bases not matched to a gene. The CDR3 has 14 residues. Germline-derived CDR1 and CDR2 are SNHLY and FYNNEI. The CDR3 loop reads CASTFQGAPTEAFF. CDR3 nucleotide sequence: TGTGCCAGCACCTTTCAGGGGGCCCCTACTGAAGCTTTCTTT.

This chain uses TRBV3-1 (or the pseudogene TRBV3-2) with TRBJ2-1; D is ambiguous. V lost 1 base to trimming and J lost 10 bases, with 8 bases between them. There are 12 residues in the CDR3. From germline, CDR1 is LGHDT and CDR2 YNNKEL (reference sequence). This CDR3 is CASSQVGREQFF. CDR3 in DNA: TGTGCCAGCAGCCAAGTAGGCAGGGAGCAGTTCTTC.

The V and J genes are TRBV27 and TRBJ2-7; D may be TRBD1 (5 bases). The V gene lost 6 bases and the J gene lost 2 bases, with 11 bases spanning the gap. CDR1 is MNHEY, CDR2 SMNVEV, per germline (reference sequence). CDR3 size: 13 residues. The CDR3 protein is CASRRQGPYEQYF. In DNA form, the CDR3 reads TGTGCCAGCAGACGCCAGGGCCCCTACGAGCAGTACTTC.

The rearrangement uses TRBV23-1 and TRBJ1-4, with 7 bases identical to TRBD1. TRBV23-1 is reported as an ORF; its role is uncertain. The CDR3 is 16 residues long. J lost 8 bases, V lost 3 bases, and 12 bases had no gene match. CDR3 bases: TGCGCCAGCAGTCAGGTATGGGCAGGGGGAAGAGAAAAACTGTTTTTT. Amino acids: CASSQVWAGGREKLFF.

Here the CDR3 DNA reads TGCGCCAGCGGCGAGACTAGCGGGGGCAATGAGCAGTTCTTC. It translates to CASGETSGGNEQFF. The chain recombines TRBV5-1 with TRBJ2-1, with 12 nucleotides matching TRBD2. CDR3 length: 14 residues. CDR1 and CDR2 (germline): SGHRS, YFSETQ. The V segment lost 7 bases and the J segment 6 bases; nucleotides outside the gene matches: 5.

This clone occurred a few times. V gene TRBV9 combines with J gene TRBJ1-6; a weak D match, TRBD1 (6 bases). The CDR3 length is 14 residues. Germline V gene lookup returns CDR1 SGDLS and CDR2 YYNGEE. Trimming took off 1 base at V and 11 bases at J, with 13 bases between the two ends. CDR3: CASSVNTGGPPLHF. CDR3 coding DNA: TGTGCCAGCAGCGTAAACACGGGGGGCCCACCCCTCCACTTT.

The V gene is TRBV19, the J gene TRBJ2-5; D not resolved. The CDR3 sequence is 11 residues long. Germline lookup yields CDR1 LNHDA and CDR2 SQIVND (reference sequence). Trimming stripped 3 bases from V and 5 bases from J, with 4 bases between. The CDR3 reads CASSIRETQYF. The DNA of the CDR3 is TGTGCCAGTAGTATTCGGGAGACCCAGTACTTC.

The J gene is TRBJ2-7, the V gene TRBV29-1; 9 nucleotides match TRBD1. The CDR3 is made up of 12 amino acids. V lost 6 bases to trimming and J lost 7 bases; unmatched junction nucleotides: 7. Germline assignment: CDR1 SQVTM and CDR2 ANQGSEA. The CDR3 region is CSVGTGIEEQYF. The CDR3 DNA sequence: TGCAGCGTCGGGACAGGGATTGAAGAGCAGTACTTC.

The chain carries TRBV12-3 or TRBV12-4 and TRBJ2-1; D might be TRBD2 (6 bases). The CDR3 loop spans 13 amino acids. The ends were cut back, 3 bases at V and 7 bases at J, with 10 bases in the middle. Here the CDR3 DNA reads TGTGCCAGCAGTTTGTCCGCGGGGAATGAGCAGTTCTTC. It encodes CASSLSAGNEQFF.

The genes are TRBV18 and TRBJ1-1, with 8 bases matching TRBD1. CDR1 is KGHSH, CDR2 LQKENI, per germline. The CDR3 covers 14 residues. V gave up 5 bases and J gave up 1 base; unmatched junction bases: 3. The CDR3 nucleotides read TGTGCCAGCTCAGCCGGGACAGGGAACACTGAAGCTTTCTTT. Translated: CASSAGTGNTEAFF.

This clone was seen only a few times. J is TRBJ1-2 and V is TRBV5-1; TRBD1 matches at 7 bases. The CDR3 runs to 14 residues. Unmatched junction bases numbered 5, after V lost 2 bases and J lost 4 bases. Germline V CDR1 and CDR2: SGHRS, YFSETQ. The CDR3: CASSFTGATYGYTF. Written as DNA, the CDR3 is TGCGCCAGCAGCTTCACAGGGGCTACCTATGGCTACACCTTC.

This clone turned up a few times. The chain has TRBV5-1 and TRBJ2-3; 11 bases map to TRBD2. The ends lost 3 bases at V and 6 bases at J; junction bases unmatched: 9. CDR3 length: 16 amino acids. The germline CDR1 and CDR2 sequences are SGHRS and YFSETQ. The CDR3 DNA sequence: TGCGCCAGCAGCTCGCAACTAGCGGGAGTTGCGGATACGCAGTATTTT. Its protein product is CASSSQLAGVADTQYF.

The chain carries TRBV29-1 and TRBJ1-5, with 7 positions matching TRBD1. Trimming took 4 bases from V and 9 from J; bases not matched to a gene: 12. CDR3 length: 14 amino acids. The germline V gene has CDR1 SQVTM and CDR2 ANQGSEA. This chain's CDR3 is CSVGYTGVRGPQHF. The CDR3 DNA reads TGCAGCGTTGGTTATACAGGGGTTAGGGGGCCCCAGCATTTT.

This clone was picked up a small number of times. The CDR3 sequence: CASSQSGTGAKQAFF. CDR3 DNA sequence: TGTGCCAGCAGCCAGTCCGGGACAGGGGCCAAGCAGGCTTTCTTT. The chain employs TRBV3-1 (or the pseudogene TRBV3-2) and TRBJ1-1; TRBD1 aligns across 10 bases. The CDR3 is made up of 15 amino acids. Per germline, CDR1 LGHDT and CDR2 YNNKEL (reference sequence). V shed 3 bases, J shed 11 bases, and the junction held 12 bases outside the gene matches.

This sequence joins TRBV11-2 and TRBJ1-2; D may be TRBD1 (6 bases). Trimming stripped 0 bases from V and 8 bases from J, with 16 bases between. This CDR3 is built from 15 residues. Germline V CDR1 and CDR2: SGHAT, FQNNGV. CDR3 nucleotide sequence: TGTGCCAGCAGCTTAGACGGGACACTCGGCGGAGGCTACACCTTC. It is translated as CASSLDGTLGGGYTF.

The V call is TRBV6-6, the J call TRBJ2-5; 8 bases fit TRBD2. Per the germline V gene, CDR1 is MNHNY and CDR2 is SVGAGI (reference sequence). The CDR3 is 16 amino acids. With 2 bases clipped from V and 4 bases from J, the junction kept 9 bases outside the gene matches. CDR3 protein: CASSYPAVAGIETQYF. The CDR3 nucleotides read TGTGCCAGCAGTTACCCGGCGGTAGCGGGAATAGAGACCCAGTACTTC.

In its sample, this clone was seen a few times. Here the CDR3 DNA reads TGCGCCAGCAGCCCCCCAATGGGCGAGCAAGGGAACACTGAAGCTTTCTTT. This translates into CASSPPMGEQGNTEAFF. The V call is TRBV4-1, the J call TRBJ1-1; D is ambiguous. Germline CDR1 and CDR2: MGHRA and YSYEKL. The CDR3 has 17 residues. The germline V and J ends were trimmed by 4 bases and 1 base, with 19 bases remaining between them.

The count of this clone is one. J is TRBJ1-2 and V is TRBV3-1 (or the pseudogene TRBV3-2); D is uncertain. In germline, CDR1 is LGHDT, CDR2 YNNKEL (reference sequence). The length of the CDR3 is 13 residues. V shed 2 bases and J shed 4 bases, with 8 bases lying between them. CDR3 sequence (DNA): TGTGCCAGCAGCCAACCGAGTTCCTATGGCTACACCTTC. Its translation: CASSQPSSYGYTF.

The chain has TRBV18 and TRBJ2-7, with D perhaps TRBD2 (5 bases). V was shortened by 1 base and J by 2 bases, with 9 bases between the two germline ends. Germline V gene data show CDR1 as KGHSH and CDR2 as LQKENI. The CDR3 spans 14 residues. CDR3 DNA: TGTGCCAGCTCACCACAGCGGCCTACCTACGAGCAGTACTTC. Translated, it gives CASSPQRPTYEQYF.

The chain recombines TRBV20-1 with TRBJ1-6; 8 nucleotides match TRBD1. Germline-derived CDR1 and CDR2 are DFQATT and SNEGSKA (reference sequence). V was clipped by 3 bases and J by 8 bases; unmatched bases: 12. This CDR3 contains 16 residues. The CDR3 region has the DNA TGCAGTGCTAGTTGGGCAGGGGGCGCGTTGGATTCACCCCTCCACTTT. Its translation is CSASWAGGALDSPLHF.

The gene calls are TRBV6-4 and TRBJ2-3, with 8 bases lining up with TRBD1. Germline CDR1 reads MRHNA; CDR2 reads SNTAGT. The CDR3 runs 16 residues. The junction had 5 bases not matched to a gene; V was cut back by 3 bases and J by 0 bases. The CDR3 loop is CASSEGTGTSTDTQYF. CDR3 in DNA: TGTGCCAGCAGTGAAGGGACAGGAACTAGCACAGATACGCAGTATTTT.